These 18 T cell receptor beta chains were all obtained from the same sample, sequenced in a study of T cell repertoires in cytomegalovirus infection. TCRdb recomputed calls from the reads with MiXCR, one row per CDR3 protein. Seen here are approximately 140,000 distinct CDR3 sequences, roughly 6% observed once, and the top ten hold around 17%. Sample: PBMCs. These receptors came from a human donor in good health (CMV status not recorded). Some clones in this sample may be carry-over from other donors' samples.

This clonotype occurred many times. The V and J genes are TRBV7-8 and TRBJ2-5; 9 bases map to TRBD2. Germline assignment: CDR1 SGHVS and CDR2 FQNEAQ. V shed 5 bases and J 3 bases; nucleotides not matched to a gene: 7. The CDR3 sequence is 15 residues long. In DNA form, the CDR3 reads TGTGCCAGCAGCGGTAGCGGGGGCACAAAAGAGACCCAGTACTTC. Protein: CASSGSGGTKETQYF.

This clonotype was seen at least ten times. The V call is TRBV7-2, the J call TRBJ1-5; a possible D gene is TRBD1 (6 bases). Germline loops: CDR1 SGHTA, CDR2 FQGNSA. This CDR3 has 16 residues. The V and J ends lost 1 base and 2 bases respectively, with 12 bases between them. DNA for the CDR3: TGTGCCAGCAGCTTAGGGGCAAACAGGGGCAATCAGCCCCAGCATTTT. Amino acids: CASSLGANRGNQPQHF.

This clonotype has just a few counts. The chain combines TRBV5-1 with TRBJ1-2; D is unclear. The germline CDR1 and CDR2 sequences are SGHRS and YFSETQ. The CDR3 is 13 residues long. V was pared by 2 bases and J by 2 bases, with 7 bases between. The CDR3 coding sequence is TGCGCCAGCAGCTTCGGAGGGAACTATGGCTACACCTTC. This translates into CASSFGGNYGYTF.

This clonotype was counted at least ten times. This chain links TRBV7-2 with TRBJ2-2, with 8 positions matching TRBD1. The length of the CDR3 is 16 residues. CDR1 is SGHTA, CDR2 FQGNSA, per germline. J was trimmed by 2 bases and V by 5 bases; bases with no gene match: 7. Here the CDR3 DNA reads TGTGCCAGCAGCCTCCGGACAGGGACAAACACCGGGGAGCTGTTTTTT. It codes for CASSLRTGTNTGELFF.

This clonotype was counted ten times or more. The gene calls are TRBV19 and TRBJ2-7; 8 nucleotides align to TRBD2. The CDR3 is 15 amino acids. Germline assignment: CDR1 LNHDA and CDR2 SQIVND (reference sequence). The V gene end was trimmed by 3 bases and the J gene end by 2 bases; junction bases not matched to a gene: 6. CDR3 DNA sequence: TGTGCCAGTAGTATGAGAGCTAGCGGGCCCTACGAGCAGTACTTC. This codes for CASSMRASGPYEQYF.

This clonotype was observed many times. V usage is TRBV7-2 and J usage is TRBJ2-2; no reliable D call. The CDR3 extends over 16 amino acids. V lost 5 bases to trimming and J lost 5 bases, with 18 bases between them. CDR1 and CDR2 (germline): SGHTA, FQGNSA. CDR3 DNA: TGTGCCAGCAGCCCCAACCCGGGTTTTCAAACCGGGGAGCTGTTTTTT. As protein: CASSPNPGFQTGELFF.

This clonotype was seen ten or more times. V gene TRBV7-2 combines with J gene TRBJ2-3; D is ambiguous. The CDR3 sequence is 16 residues long. V was shortened by 1 base and J by 4 bases, with 15 bases between the two germline ends. Germline V gene lookup returns CDR1 SGHTA and CDR2 FQGNSA. CDR3 in DNA: TGTGCCAGCAGCTTAGGGAGCGAAGGGTCTTCAGATACGCAGTATTTT. This encodes CASSLGSEGSSDTQYF.

Ten or more counts support this clonotype. V usage is TRBV20-1 and J usage is TRBJ2-7, with 8 bases that match TRBD1. Germline V CDR1 and CDR2: DFQATT, SNEGSKA (reference sequence). This CDR3 region has 14 residues. V was clipped by 4 bases and J by 0 bases; unmatched bases: 5. Here the CDR3 reads CSATGTGSSYEQYF. Here the CDR3 DNA reads TGCAGTGCTACCGGGACAGGTAGCTCCTACGAGCAGTACTTC.

Comments on this clonotype: A much larger clone sits a single nucleotide away, making a read error possible. The V gene is TRBV12-3 or TRBV12-4, the J gene TRBJ2-3; tentative D call: TRBD2 (7 bases). This CDR3 has 17 amino acids. DNA for the CDR3: TGTGCCAGCAGCAAACATGGTGGGGGGGGCCCCACAGATACGCGGTATTTT. Translated, it gives CASSKHGGGGPTDTRYF.

The table lists this clonotype with many counts. The chain combines TRBV20-1 with TRBJ1-1; possibly TRBD1 for D (5 bases). The CDR3 sequence is 14 residues long. V was pared by 4 bases and J by 2 bases, with 14 bases between. Germline V CDR1 and CDR2: DFQATT, SNEGSKA (reference sequence). The CDR3 coding sequence is TGCAGTGCTACCGAGACAGCCGCTAACACTGAAGCTTTCTTT. Its translation: CSATETAANTEAFF.

The gene calls are TRBV23-1 and TRBJ2-7, with 7 bases matching TRBD1. TRBV23-1 is identified as an open reading frame with a role that is uncertain. This CDR3 has 16 amino acids. V gave up 6 bases and J gave up 3 bases; unmatched junction bases: 14. CDR3 loop: CASSPTGTVDLYEQYF. CDR3 bases: TGCGCCAGCAGCCCAACCGGGACAGTAGATCTCTACGAGCAGTACTTC.

This clonotype has ten or more counts. The CDR3 reads CASSPGSLGLNTEAFF. CDR3 DNA sequence: TGTGCCAGCAGCCCGGGGAGCCTGGGCTTGAACACTGAAGCTTTCTTT. The chain is built from TRBV28 and TRBJ1-1; no clear D gene. CDR3 length: 16 residues. V lost 6 bases to trimming and J lost 0 bases, with 17 bases between them. Germline V gene data show CDR1 as MDHEN and CDR2 as SYDVKM. Variable domain in full (rest from reference TRBV28 and TRBJ1-1): DVKVTQSSRYLVKRTGEKVFLECVQDMDHENMFWYRQDPGLGLRLIYFSYDVKMKEKGDIPEGYSVSREKKERFSLILESASTNQTSMYLCASSPGSLGLNTEAFFGQGTRLTVV.

This clonotype was found many times. V is TRBV7-9 and J is TRBJ1-3, with D perhaps TRBD1 (6 bases). The CDR3 runs 14 residues. V lost 5 bases and J 0 bases, leaving 8 bases between the germline ends. Germline CDR1 reads SEHNR; CDR2 reads FQNEAQ (reference sequence). CDR3 in DNA: TGTGCCAGCAGCCCAGGGGACTCTGGAAACACCATATATTTT. It is translated as CASSPGDSGNTIYF.

This clonotype was found a few times. This sequence joins TRBV11-2 and TRBJ2-5; 11 bases align to TRBD1. The CDR3 length is 15 residues. CDR1 is SGHAT and CDR2 is FQNNGV in the germline V gene. V trimming: 5 bases; J trimming: 5 bases; junction bases outside the gene matches: 7. The CDR3 region has the DNA TGTGCCAGCAGCGGGGCGGGACAGGGGGAGGAGACCCAGTACTTC. It codes for CASSGAGQGEETQYF.

Concerning this clonotype itself: A much larger clone lies a single base off, so this may be a read error. The chain combines TRBV30 with TRBJ1-2; D might be TRBD1 (6 bases). The CDR3 sequence is 15 residues long. Germline CDR1 is GTSNPN and CDR2 is SVGIG (reference sequence). The ends were cut back, 0 bases at V and 5 bases at J, with 16 bases in the middle. Here the CDR3 DNA reads TGTGCCTGGAGTGTATCAGGAGGGGGAAGGTATGGCTACACCTTC. It encodes CAWSVSGGGRYGYTF.

This clonotype came up many times. The CDR3 DNA sequence: TGTGCTAGTGGTCCCGCGGCCGGGGAGCTGTTTTTT. It is translated as CASGPAAGELFF. The genes are TRBV12-5 and TRBJ2-2, with D unclear. CDR1 and CDR2 (germline): LGHNT, FRNRAP. There are 12 residues in the CDR3. V was clipped by 5 bases and J by 6 bases, with 7 bases between them.

This clonotype was counted at least ten times. The chain has TRBV12-3 or TRBV12-4 and TRBJ2-5; no definite D call. The CDR3 length is 13 residues. V was trimmed by 7 bases and J by 3 bases, leaving 12 bases between them. The DNA for the CDR3 is TGTGCCAGCACCCCACGACCCAAAGAGACCCAGTACTTC. Its protein product is CASTPRPKETQYF.

This clonotype was counted ten times or more. The rearrangement uses TRBV11-2 and TRBJ1-5, with D uncertain. Germline V lookup: CDR1 SGHAT, CDR2 FQNNGV. V lost 4 bases and J lost 7, with 11 bases in between. The CDR3 covers 13 residues. The CDR3 bases are TGTGCCAGCAGCTCAGCCCCGTGGCAGCCCCAGCATTTT. This encodes CASSSAPWQPQHF.